What follows describes a single TCR beta chain. What it binds is unknown. This entry belongs to a study of shared clonotypes between healthy human individuals. Study-wide points: The study generally estimated greater richness for naive than memory subsets.

The repertoire was sequenced with immunoSEQ multiplex PCR; TCRdb's copy has only in-frame clones and lacks some. Altogether around 1,000,000 clones are present, 60% to 85% being singletons, with the ten largest covering 0.7% to 0.95%. The V and J ends lost 4 bases and 4 bases respectively, with 14 bases between them. This CDR3 comprises 14 residues. Per germline, CDR1 SGHRS and CDR2 YFSETQ. This sequence originates from a young man in good health. Some clones in this sample may be carry-over from other donors' samples. V is TRBV5-1 and J is TRBJ1-1; D gene unclear. The sequencing input was memory CD4+ T cells from PBMCs. The subset was: CD45RA-negative fraction. CDR3 amino acids: CASSVMYSSTEAFF. The CDR3 coding sequence is TGCGCCAGCAGCGTAATGTACAGTAGCACTGAAGCTTTCTTT.